Below are 8 T cell receptor beta chains sequenced from a single sample in a study of blood T cells in healthy people across ages. A second PCR, run for roughly 7 to 12 cycles, used a sample-barcoded 5' primer plus a J-beta primer mix. TCRdb analysed the 5' RACE reads with MiXCR anew, one entry per CDR3 protein. The sample shows about 730,000 distinct CDR3 sequences, about 40% of them seen only once. Input material: blood. The receptors were sampled from a woman in her sixties or seventies in good health.

Concerning this clonotype itself: It may be a read error: a sequence one base away is much more abundant. This sequence joins TRBV4-2 and TRBJ2-7; no definite D call. Germline loops: CDR1 LGHNA, CDR2 YNFKEQ. The CDR3 length is 12 residues. Trimming stripped 2 bases from V and 3 bases from J, with 5 bases between. CDR3 in DNA: TGTGCCAGCAGCCAAACGGTCTACGAGCAGTACTTC. It codes for CASSQTVYEQYF.

V gene TRBV20-1 combines with J gene TRBJ2-4, with unresolved D. The J call is uncertain, as TRBJ2-5 better fits the DNA end. The germline CDR1 and CDR2 sequences are DFQATT and SNEGSKA (reference sequence). CDR3 size: 12 residues. The CDR3 nucleotides read TGCAGTGCTAGAGATACGGTGGAGACCCAGTACTTC. It translates to CSARDTVETQYF.

Regarding this clonotype: The junction departs from the called germline gene at one end, perhaps through a read error. DNA for the CDR3: TGTGCCAGCTGCCAAGATCGGAGGGGGAGGACTGAAGCTTTCTTT. It translates to CASCQDRRGRTEAFF. The gene calls are TRBV3-1 and TRBJ1-1, with a possible D match to TRBD1 (6 bases). CDR1 LGHDT and CDR2 YNNKEL come from the germline V gene (reference sequence). CDR3 size: 15 residues.

This clonotype was recorded a few times. The chain is built from TRBV9 and TRBJ1-6; possible D gene TRBD1, 5 bases. The CDR3 covers 14 residues. Trimming cost V 5 bases and J 10 bases, with 16 bases left between them. Germline values: CDR1 SGDLS, CDR2 YYNGEE. This CDR3 is CASSTGPEGSPLHF. Written as DNA, the CDR3 is TGTGCCAGCAGTACGGGACCTGAGGGGTCACCCCTCCACTTT.

This chain connects TRBV7-3 to TRBJ2-1; no firm D call. Germline values: CDR1 SGHTA, CDR2 FQGTGA. Trimming pared 2 bases from V and 6 bases from J, leaving 8 bases between. This CDR3 is built from 13 residues. CDR3 amino acids: CASSLSASNEQFF. The CDR3 DNA reads as TGTGCCAGCAGCTTATCAGCTTCCAATGAGCAGTTCTTC.

This clonotype was observed a few times. The chain recombines TRBV19 with TRBJ2-1; 7 bases agree with TRBD2. Germline V CDR1 and CDR2: LNHDA, SQIVND (reference sequence). The trim removed 10 bases at V and 5 bases at J, leaving 17 bases unmatched. The CDR3 length is 16 residues. This CDR3 reads CATEPLGRAGHNEQFF. As DNA, the CDR3 is TGTGCCACTGAACCCCTTGGGAGGGCTGGGCACAATGAGCAGTTCTTC.

A remark on this clonotype: A much larger clone differs from this one at a single base, so this may be a read error. The chain recombines TRBV7-2 with TRBJ2-1; D may be TRBD2 (5 bases). V lost 4 bases and J lost 8, with 18 bases in between. CDR3 length: 15 amino acids. CDR1 and CDR2 from the germline V gene are SGHTA and FQGNSA. CDR3 coding DNA: TGTGCCAGCAGCTCCTCTTCCGGGGTCGAACATGAGCAGTTCTTC. Translating gives CASSSSSGVEHEQFF. The entire variable domain, with the rest obtained from reference TRBV7-2 and TRBJ2-1, is as follows: GAGVSQSPSNKVTEKGKDVELRCDPISGHTALYWYRQSLGQGLEFLIYFQGNSAPDKSGLPSDRFSAERTGGSVSTLTIQRTQQEDSAVYLCASSSSSGVEHEQFFGPGTRLTVL.

This chain joins TRBV9 and TRBJ1-1; 9 bases are shared with TRBD1. The length of the CDR3 is 14 residues. Trimming cost V 3 bases and J 5 bases; bases outside gene matches: 5. Germline CDR1 is SGDLS and CDR2 is YYNGEE. CDR3 bases: TGTGCCAGCAGCGGGGACAGGGTTGGAACTGAAGCTTTCTTT. Translated: CASSGDRVGTEAFF.